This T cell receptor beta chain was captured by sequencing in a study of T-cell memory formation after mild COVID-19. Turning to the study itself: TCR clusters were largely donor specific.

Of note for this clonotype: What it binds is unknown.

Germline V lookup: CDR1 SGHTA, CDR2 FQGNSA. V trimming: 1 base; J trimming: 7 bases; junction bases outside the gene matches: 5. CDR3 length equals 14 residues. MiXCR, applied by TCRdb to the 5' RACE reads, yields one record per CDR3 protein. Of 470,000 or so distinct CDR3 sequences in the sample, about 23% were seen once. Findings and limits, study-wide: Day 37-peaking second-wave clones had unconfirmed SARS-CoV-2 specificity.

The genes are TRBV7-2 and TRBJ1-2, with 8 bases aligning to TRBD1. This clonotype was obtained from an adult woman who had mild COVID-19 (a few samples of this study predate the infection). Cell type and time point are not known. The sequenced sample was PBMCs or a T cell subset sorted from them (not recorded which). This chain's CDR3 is CASSLDATGAGYTF. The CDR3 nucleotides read TGTGCCAGCAGCTTAGACGCGACAGGGGCTGGCTACACCTTC.